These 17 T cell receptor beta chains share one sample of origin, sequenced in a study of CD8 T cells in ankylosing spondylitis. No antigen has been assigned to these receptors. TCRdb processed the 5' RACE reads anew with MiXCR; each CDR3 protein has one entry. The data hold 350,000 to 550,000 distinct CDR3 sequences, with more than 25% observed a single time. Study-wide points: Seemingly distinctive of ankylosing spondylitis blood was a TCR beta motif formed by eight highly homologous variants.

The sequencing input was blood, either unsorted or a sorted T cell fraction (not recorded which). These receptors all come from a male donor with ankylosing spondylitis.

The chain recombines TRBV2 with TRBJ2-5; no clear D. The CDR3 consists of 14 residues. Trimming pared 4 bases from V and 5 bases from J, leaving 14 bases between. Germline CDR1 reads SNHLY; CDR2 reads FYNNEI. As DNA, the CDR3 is TGTGCCAGCAGTGTTTGGCTTATGGGGGAGACCCAGTACTTC. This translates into CASSVWLMGETQYF. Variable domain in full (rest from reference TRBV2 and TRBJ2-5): EPEVTQTPSHQVTQMGQEVILRCVPISNHLYFYWYRQILGQKVEFLVSFYNNEISEKSEIFDDQFSVERPDGSNFTLKIRSTKLEDSAMYFCASSVWLMGETQYFGPGTRLLVL.

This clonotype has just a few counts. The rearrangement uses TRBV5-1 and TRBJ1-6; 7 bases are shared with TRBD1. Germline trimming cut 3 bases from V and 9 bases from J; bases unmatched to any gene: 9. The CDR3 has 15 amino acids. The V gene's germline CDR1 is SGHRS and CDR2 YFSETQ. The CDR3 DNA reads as TGCGCCAGCAGCTCCCTGGGACAGTCAACTTCACCCCTCCACTTT. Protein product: CASSSLGQSTSPLHF.

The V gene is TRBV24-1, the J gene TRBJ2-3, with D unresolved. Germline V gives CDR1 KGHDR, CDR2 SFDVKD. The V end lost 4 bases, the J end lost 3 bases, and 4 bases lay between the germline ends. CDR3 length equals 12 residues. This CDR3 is CATSEQTDTQYF. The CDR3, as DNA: TGTGCCACCAGTGAACAGACAGATACGCAGTATTTT.

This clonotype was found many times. CDR3: CASSLVSEGQFF. CDR3 DNA sequence: TGCGCCAGCAGCTTGGTTAGCGAAGGTCAGTTCTTC. The chain is built from TRBV5-1 and TRBJ2-1; weak D call: TRBD2 (5 bases). V lost 0 bases to trimming and J lost 13 bases, with 11 bases between them. Germline V lookup: CDR1 SGHRS, CDR2 YFSETQ. The CDR3 is 12 amino acids.

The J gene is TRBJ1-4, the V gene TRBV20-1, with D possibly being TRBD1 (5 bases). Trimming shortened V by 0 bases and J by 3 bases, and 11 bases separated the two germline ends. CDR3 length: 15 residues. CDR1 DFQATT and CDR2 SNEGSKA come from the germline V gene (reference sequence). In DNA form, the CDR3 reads TGCAGTGCTAGAGATAGGCGGGGGTCTAATGAAAAACTGTTTTTT. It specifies CSARDRRGSNEKLFF.

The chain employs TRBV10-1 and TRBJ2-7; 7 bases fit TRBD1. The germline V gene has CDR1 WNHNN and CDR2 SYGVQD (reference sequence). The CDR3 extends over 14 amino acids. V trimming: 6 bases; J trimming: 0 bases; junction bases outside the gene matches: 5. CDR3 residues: CASSPWDSSYEQYF. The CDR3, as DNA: TGCGCCAGCAGCCCATGGGACAGCTCCTACGAGCAGTACTTC.

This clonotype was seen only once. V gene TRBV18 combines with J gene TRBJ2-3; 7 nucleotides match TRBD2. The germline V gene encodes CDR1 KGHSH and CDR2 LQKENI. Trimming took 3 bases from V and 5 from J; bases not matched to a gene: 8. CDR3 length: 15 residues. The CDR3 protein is CASSPLAGEEDTQYF. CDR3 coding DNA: TGTGCCAGCTCACCGCTCGCGGGAGAGGAAGATACGCAGTATTTT.

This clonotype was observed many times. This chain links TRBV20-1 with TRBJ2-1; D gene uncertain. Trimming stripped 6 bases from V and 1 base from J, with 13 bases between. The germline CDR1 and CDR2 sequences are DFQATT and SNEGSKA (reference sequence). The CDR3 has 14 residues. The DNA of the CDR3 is TGCAGTGCCCGACCCACGGTTTCCTACAATGAGCAGTTCTTC. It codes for CSARPTVSYNEQFF.

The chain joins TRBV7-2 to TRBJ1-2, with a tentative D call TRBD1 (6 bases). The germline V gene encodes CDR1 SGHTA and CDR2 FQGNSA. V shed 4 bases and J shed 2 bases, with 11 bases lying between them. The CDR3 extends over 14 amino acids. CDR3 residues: CASSSQTGNYGYTF. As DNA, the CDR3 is TGTGCCAGCAGCTCCCAGACAGGAAACTATGGCTACACCTTC.

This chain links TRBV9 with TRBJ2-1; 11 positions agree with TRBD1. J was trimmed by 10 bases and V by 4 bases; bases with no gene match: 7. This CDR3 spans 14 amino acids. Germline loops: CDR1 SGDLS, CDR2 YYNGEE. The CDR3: CASSYGQGAREQFF. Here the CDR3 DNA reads TGTGCCAGCAGCTACGGACAGGGGGCTCGGGAGCAGTTCTTC.

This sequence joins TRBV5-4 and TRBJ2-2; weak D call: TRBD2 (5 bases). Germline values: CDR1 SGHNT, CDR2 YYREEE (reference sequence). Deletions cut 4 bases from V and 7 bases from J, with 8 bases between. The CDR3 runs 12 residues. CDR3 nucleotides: TGTGCCAGCAGCATGGGAGACGGGGAGCTGTTTTTT. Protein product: CASSMGDGELFF.

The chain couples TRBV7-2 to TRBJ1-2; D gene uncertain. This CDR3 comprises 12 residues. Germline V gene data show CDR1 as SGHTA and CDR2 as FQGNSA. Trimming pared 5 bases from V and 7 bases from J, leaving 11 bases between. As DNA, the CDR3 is TGTGCCAGCAGCCTCATTATGGGTGGCTACACCTTC. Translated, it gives CASSLIMGGYTF.

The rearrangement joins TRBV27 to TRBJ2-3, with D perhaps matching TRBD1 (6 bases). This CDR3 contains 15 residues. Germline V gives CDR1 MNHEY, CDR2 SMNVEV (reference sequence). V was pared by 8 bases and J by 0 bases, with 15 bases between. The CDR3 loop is CASPWGRVSTDTQYF. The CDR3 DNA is TGTGCCAGCCCCTGGGGGCGGGTGAGCACAGATACGCAGTATTTT.

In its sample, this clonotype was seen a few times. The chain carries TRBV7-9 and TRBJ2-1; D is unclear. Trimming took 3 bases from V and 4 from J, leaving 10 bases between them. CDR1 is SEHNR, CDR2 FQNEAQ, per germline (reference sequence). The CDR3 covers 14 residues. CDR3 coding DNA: TGTGCCAGCAGCTTCAGTAGCACATACAATGAGCAGTTCTTC. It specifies CASSFSSTYNEQFF.

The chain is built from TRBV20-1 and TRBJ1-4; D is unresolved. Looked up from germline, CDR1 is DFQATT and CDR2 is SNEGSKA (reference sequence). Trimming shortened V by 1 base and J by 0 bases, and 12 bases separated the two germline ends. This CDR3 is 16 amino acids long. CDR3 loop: CSARAPYSATNEKLFF. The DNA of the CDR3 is TGCAGTGCTAGAGCGCCCTACAGCGCAACTAATGAAAAACTGTTTTTT.

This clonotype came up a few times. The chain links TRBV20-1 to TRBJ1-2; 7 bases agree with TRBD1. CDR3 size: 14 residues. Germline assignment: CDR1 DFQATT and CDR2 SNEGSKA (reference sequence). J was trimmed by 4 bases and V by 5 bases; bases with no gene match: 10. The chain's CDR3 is CSAQKVGTAYGYTF. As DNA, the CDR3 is TGCAGTGCTCAAAAAGTAGGGACAGCCTATGGCTACACCTTC.

The CDR3 coding sequence is TGTGCCACCAGGGGACAGGGGGTTAATTCACCCCTCCACTTT. It codes for CATRGQGVNSPLHF. J is TRBJ1-6 and V is TRBV24-1, with 11 bases aligning to TRBD1. J was trimmed by 6 bases and V by 7 bases; bases with no gene match: 1. Looked up from germline, CDR1 is KGHDR and CDR2 is SFDVKD. The CDR3 is made up of 14 amino acids.